One T cell receptor (beta chain) is described in this entry. The antigen is not known. This sample was taken from a study of siplizumab effects on memory and regulatory T cells. Study-wide findings and caveats: Naive T cells appeared more varied than memory cells and looked like key alloresponse contributors. A small minority of alloreactive clones were mapped to unstimulated subsets. Treg-derived clones made up an average of around 67% of mappable alloreactive CD4+ clones with siplizumab and roughly 25% in controls.

Libraries were prepared by immunoSEQ multiplex PCR; TCRdb keeps only in-frame clonotypes and omits some of them. Here the sample spans roughly 62,000 clones, approximately 93% being singletons. Trimming removed 6 bases at V and 7 bases at J, with 16 bases between. CDR1 SGHDN and CDR2 FVKESK come from the germline V gene. The CDR3 is 13 residues long. The J gene is TRBJ2-7, the V gene TRBV14; D call uncertain. The clonotype was recovered from a human donor in good health. Sequences were obtained from CD8+ T cells sorted from blood. The CDR3 protein is CASSAAFRGEQYF. CDR3 nucleotide sequence: TGTGCCAGCAGTGCCGCCTTTCGCGGAGAGCAGTACTTC.